This T cell receptor (beta chain) was sequenced in a study of T cell responses to AZD1222 COVID-19 vaccine. Method: immunoSEQ multiplex PCR; TCRdb's copy keeps in-frame clones and lacks some. The sample totals about 140,000 clones. For this clone: The antigen is unknown.

The study's findings and limits: Mostly white British, mostly female donors; authors suggested clonal diversity may be underestimated.

Germline V CDR1 and CDR2: LNHNV, YYDKDF (reference sequence). The CDR3 spans 15 residues. V gave up 4 bases and J gave up 4 bases, with 16 bases separating them. This clonotype was sampled from an adult in good health. The chain recombines TRBV15 with TRBJ1-2; maybe TRBD1 (6 bases). Input material: peripheral blood. The CDR3 region has the DNA TGTGCCACCAGCATCAGGCCGGGGGCGGTCTATGGCTACACCTTC. Residues: CATSIRPGAVYGYTF.